The rows below give T cell receptor beta chains drawn from one sample of a study of blood T cells in healthy people across ages. TCRdb processed the 5' RACE reads anew with MiXCR; each CDR3 protein has one entry. Here the sample spans roughly 1.9 million distinct CDR3 sequences, approximately 39% being singletons. The sequencing sample was made of blood. The receptors were gathered from a human donor in good health. Both conserved end residues are part of each CDR3. A D gene is named only where the DNA matches it firmly. Part of the rows lack a size; the others show once, few, many or a class for expanded clones.

clone_size	v_call	d_call	j_call	cdr3_aa	cdr3_nt
.	TRBV4-3	.	TRBJ2-6	CASSVTGLPGANVLTF	TGCGCCAGCAGCGTCACAGGGCTCCCCGGGGCCAACGTCCTGACTTTC
many	TRBV7-9	TRBD1	TRBJ2-5	CASSPTGVETQYF	TGTGCCAGCAGTCCGACAGGGGTAGAGACCCAGTACTTC
few	TRBV2	.	TRBJ1-1	CASRIQNTEAFF	TGTGCCAGCAGGATTCAAAACACTGAAGCTTTCTTT
few	TRBV2	.	TRBJ1-1	CASSRQTEAFF	TGTGCCAGCAGTAGGCAGACTGAAGCTTTCTTT
few	TRBV4-3	.	TRBJ2-7	CASSPTQSSYEQYF	TGCGCCAGCAGCCCCACACAGAGTTCCTACGAGCAGTACTTC
few	TRBV9	.	TRBJ1-4	CASSPLNTNEKLFF	TGTGCCAGCAGCCCTCTGAATACAAATGAAAAACTGTTTTTT
.	TRBV20-1	TRBD1	TRBJ1-6	CSARGRDRGYSPLHF	TGCAGTGCTAGGGGCCGGGACAGGGGTTATTCACCCCTCCACTTT
.	TRBV5-6	TRBD1	TRBJ2-5	CASSAHGTEKETQYF	TGTGCCAGCAGCGCTCACGGGACAGAAAAAGAGACCCAGTACTTC
few	TRBV29-1	.	TRBJ2-5	CSVVSEGTQYF	TGCAGCGTTGTTTCCGAGGGGACCCAGTACTTC
few	TRBV6-2/TRBV6-3	.	TRBJ1-5	CASSYMTDSNQPQHF	TGTGCCAGCAGTTACATGACAGATAGCAATCAGCCCCAGCATTTT
.	TRBV3-1	.	TRBJ1-6	CASKQPQREAPLHF	TGTGCCAGCAAACAACCTCAGAGGGAGGCACCCCTCCACTTT
.	TRBV6-1	TRBD1	TRBJ1-2	CASSGDRVFGYTF	TGTGCCAGCAGTGGGGACAGGGTTTTTGGCTACACCTTC
.	TRBV20-1	.	TRBJ2-1	CSASLSVQETQFF	TGCAGTGCTAGCCTCAGTGTCCAAGAGACCCAGTTCTTC
.	TRBV7-9	TRBD1	TRBJ2-7	CASSSQDRGDYEQYF	TGTGCCAGCAGCTCCCAGGACAGGGGGGACTACGAGCAGTACTTC